The rows below give T cell receptor beta chains drawn from one sample of a study of blood T cell repertoires in COVID-19. Sequencing was performed with immunoSEQ multiplex PCR; in TCRdb, only in-frame clones are kept and a portion is missing. The top ten clones hold 20% to 25% of a sample with around 70,000 clones, 80% to 90% of them seen once. Sample: peripheral blood. The origin of the receptors is a woman aged 70-85 years with acute or convalescent COVID-19. Each CDR3 is given with its conserved first and last residue. Each record gives: CDR3 protein, CDR3 DNA, V gene, J gene, clone size, D gene. A D gene is named only where the DNA matches it firmly. Some rows mark clone size as missing; the rest say once, few, many or name a class of expanded clone.

CDR3: CASSLNRGQYF
DNA: TGTGCCAGCAGTTTGAACCGGGGGCAGTACTTC
V: TRBV12-3/TRBV12-4
J: TRBJ2-7
size: NA
D: NA

CDR3: CASSLYGTGIEQYF
DNA: TGTGCCAGCAGTTTATACGGGACAGGGATTGAGCAGTACTTC
V: TRBV28
J: TRBJ2-7
size: few
D: TRBD1

CDR3: CASSPSDSLGYGYTF
DNA: TGTGCCAGCTCTCCCTCTGACAGTCTAGGCTATGGCTACACCTTC
V: TRBV18
J: TRBJ1-2
size: NA
D: NA

CDR3: CASSIDREKGEQYF
DNA: TGTGCCAGTAGTATTGACCGGGAGAAGGGTGAGCAGTACTTC
V: TRBV19
J: TRBJ2-7
size: NA
D: NA

CDR3: CASSPGDYGYTF
DNA: TGTGCCAGCAGCCCGGGGGACTATGGCTACACCTTC
V: TRBV7-9
J: TRBJ1-2
size: NA
D: NA

CDR3: CASREYLAGDGETQYF
DNA: TGTGCCAGCAGGGAATACTTAGCGGGAGACGGAGAGACCCAGTACTTC
V: TRBV6-1
J: TRBJ2-5
size: NA
D: TRBD2

CDR3: CSASSQGDQPQHF
DNA: TGCAGTGCTAGTAGTCAGGGTGATCAGCCCCAGCATTTT
V: TRBV20-1
J: TRBJ1-5
size: NA
D: NA

CDR3: CASSEQAYEQYF
DNA: TGTGCCAGCAGTGAACAGGCCTACGAGCAGTACTTC
V: TRBV6-1
J: TRBJ2-7
size: NA
D: NA

CDR3: CASSVDAGLAPGELFF
DNA: TGTGCCAGCAGCGTAGATGCAGGACTAGCCCCCGGGGAGCTGTTTTTT
V: TRBV9
J: TRBJ2-2
size: NA
D: TRBD2

CDR3: CASCCLGQSGTEAFF
DNA: TGTGCCAGCTGTTGCCTGGGACAATCGGGAACTGAAGCTTTCTTT
V: TRBV6-6
J: TRBJ1-1
size: NA
D: NA

CDR3: CVRSLVGTGRFGTQYF
DNA: TGTGTCAGAAGCTTAGTGGGGACAGGGAGGTTTGGTACGCAGTATTTT
V: TRBV7-5
J: TRBJ2-3
size: NA
D: NA

CDR3: CASSRGYGNTIYF
DNA: TGCGCCAGCAGCAGAGGGTACGGAAACACCATATATTTT
V: TRBV5-1
J: TRBJ1-3
size: NA
D: NA

CDR3: CASNRGLAFYNEQFF
DNA: TGTGCCAGCAACCGGGGACTAGCGTTCTACAATGAGCAGTTCTTC
V: TRBV5-8
J: TRBJ2-1
size: NA
D: TRBD2

CDR3: CASSTSPNYGYTF
DNA: TGCGCCAGCAGCACCAGTCCTAACTATGGCTACACCTTC
V: TRBV5-1
J: TRBJ1-2
size: NA
D: NA

CDR3: CASSHRTGDPYEQYF
DNA: TGTGCCAGCAGCCACAGGACAGGGGATCCCTACGAGCAGTACTTC
V: TRBV14
J: TRBJ2-7
size: NA
D: TRBD1

CDR3: CSVRPPGQSYNEQFF
DNA: TGCAGCGTGCGGCCCCCAGGACAGTCCTACAATGAGCAGTTCTTC
V: TRBV29-1
J: TRBJ2-1
size: NA
D: NA

CDR3: CASSQGQGRNEKLFF
DNA: TGTGCCAGCAGCCAAGGCCAGGGTCGTAATGAAAAACTGTTTTTT
V: TRBV14
J: TRBJ1-4
size: NA
D: NA

CDR3: CSVEDRAGDYGYTF
DNA: TGCAGCGTTGAAGATCGGGCAGGGGACTATGGCTACACCTTC
V: TRBV29-1
J: TRBJ1-2
size: NA
D: NA

CDR3: CASKNRQGVYEQYF
DNA: TGCGCCAGCAAGAACAGGCAGGGGGTCTACGAGCAGTACTTC
V: TRBV10-2
J: TRBJ2-7
size: once
D: TRBD1

CDR3: CASSSWARDTQYF
DNA: TGTGCCAGCAGCTCATGGGCCCGAGATACGCAGTATTTT
V: TRBV7-9
J: TRBJ2-3
size: NA
D: NA

CDR3: CASSHNKNTGELFF
DNA: TGTGCCAGCAGCCATAACAAGAACACCGGGGAGCTGTTTTTT
V: TRBV7-9
J: TRBJ2-2
size: few
D: NA

CDR3: CTSSQGSSGSPTDTQYF
DNA: TGCACCAGCAGCCAAGGGTCTAGCGGGAGCCCCACAGATACGCAGTATTTT
V: TRBV1
J: TRBJ2-3
size: NA
D: NA

CDR3: CASSSLGQTNTGELFF
DNA: TGTGCCAGCTCCAGCCTGGGACAGACTAACACCGGGGAGCTGTTTTTT
V: TRBV18
J: TRBJ2-2
size: NA
D: TRBD1

CDR3: CASSLRGRSATF
DNA: TGTGCCAGCAGTTTAAGGGGCAGGTCGGCCACCTTC
V: TRBV28
J: TRBJ1-2
size: few
D: NA

CDR3: CASSLFPGISEETQYF
DNA: TGCGCCAGCAGCTTATTTCCGGGTATTTCGGAAGAGACCCAGTACTTC
V: TRBV5-1
J: TRBJ2-5
size: NA
D: NA

CDR3: CASSSTLGGLPYEQYF
DNA: TGCGCCAGCAGCTCCACCCTTGGGGGGTTACCCTACGAGCAGTACTTC
V: TRBV5-1
J: TRBJ2-7
size: once
D: NA

CDR3: CASSPQGDSTEAFF
DNA: TGCGCCAGCAGTCCTCAGGGGGACTCTACTGAAGCTTTCTTT
V: TRBV5-1
J: TRBJ1-1
size: NA
D: TRBD1

CDR3: CASSSGLAGGDEQFF
DNA: TGTGCCAGCAGCTCCGGACTAGCGGGAGGCGATGAGCAGTTCTTC
V: TRBV7-7
J: TRBJ2-1
size: NA
D: TRBD2

CDR3: CASSWTSGRSYNEQFF
DNA: TGTGCCAGCAGCTGGACTAGCGGGAGGTCCTACAATGAGCAGTTCTTC
V: TRBV13
J: TRBJ2-1
size: many
D: TRBD2

CDR3: CASRTAGTVIHEQFF
DNA: TGTGCCAGCAGAACCGCCGGGACAGTGATCCATGAGCAGTTCTTC
V: TRBV28
J: TRBJ2-1
size: once
D: TRBD1

CDR3: CASSQDLKRSIHF
DNA: TGTGCCAGCAGCCAAGATTTAAAGCGTTCGATCCACTTT
V: TRBV3-1/TRBV3-2
J: TRBJ1-6
size: NA
D: NA

CDR3: CASSVIAGPDEQFF
DNA: TGTGCCAGCAGCGTAATAGCGGGACCCGATGAGCAGTTCTTC
V: TRBV7-8
J: TRBJ2-1
size: NA
D: TRBD2

CDR3: CAISESRGGQETQYF
DNA: TGTGCCATCAGTGAGTCGCGGGGGGGGCAAGAGACCCAGTACTTC
V: TRBV10-3
J: TRBJ2-5
size: NA
D: TRBD2

CDR3: CASSPHGGGNTEAFF
DNA: TGTGCCAGCAGCCCCCATGGCGGGGGGAACACTGAAGCTTTCTTT
V: TRBV5-4
J: TRBJ1-1
size: NA
D: NA

CDR3: CASSLKDPSAFTDTQYF
DNA: TGTGCCAGCAGTTTAAAGGACCCTAGCGCCTTCACAGATACGCAGTATTTT
V: TRBV27
J: TRBJ2-3
size: NA
D: NA

CDR3: CASSQIDRGNQPQHF
DNA: TGTGCCAGCAGCCAAATCGACAGGGGTAATCAGCCCCAGCATTTT
V: TRBV4-2
J: TRBJ1-5
size: once
D: TRBD1

CDR3: CASSLATATRSPLHF
DNA: TGTGCCAGCAGCTTAGCCACGGCAACTAGATCACCCCTCCACTTT
V: TRBV11-2
J: TRBJ1-6
size: many
D: NA

CDR3: CAISGGGQGTEQYF
DNA: TGTGCCATCAGTGGGGGGGGACAGGGGACCGAGCAGTACTTC
V: TRBV10-3
J: TRBJ2-7
size: few
D: TRBD1

CDR3: CASSFGTGGSTGELFF
DNA: TGCGCCAGCAGCTTTGGGACAGGGGGCAGCACCGGGGAGCTGTTTTTT
V: TRBV5-1
J: TRBJ2-2
size: NA
D: TRBD1

CDR3: CASIPLGTQETQYF
DNA: TGTGCCAGCATTCCTCTCGGGACACAAGAGACCCAGTACTTC
V: TRBV28
J: TRBJ2-5
size: NA
D: NA

CDR3: CASSSNLGQGNYGYTF
DNA: TGTGCCAGCAGTTCTAACCTGGGACAGGGGAACTATGGCTACACCTTC
V: TRBV7-6
J: TRBJ1-2
size: NA
D: TRBD1

CDR3: CATSDPTLDLTGGGYTF
DNA: TGTGCCACCAGTGACCCGACATTGGACTTAACCGGGGGGGGCTACACCTTC
V: TRBV24-1
J: TRBJ1-2
size: NA
D: NA

CDR3: CASSPRRDTQYF
DNA: TGTGCCAGCTCACCCCGCAGGGATACGCAGTATTTT
V: TRBV18
J: TRBJ2-3
size: once
D: NA

CDR3: CASSQVLTDTQYF
DNA: TGTGCCAGCAGCCAAGTCCTCACAGATACGCAGTATTTT
V: TRBV3-1/TRBV3-2
J: TRBJ2-3
size: NA
D: NA